The next 26 T cell receptor beta chains were all read from a single sample in a study of T cells after somatic rescue of genetic block. TCRdb's table, derived via immunoSEQ multiplex PCR, lists solely in-frame clones and lacks some. The table records roughly 110,000 clones, approximately 90% of them present only once. Sequencing was performed on peripheral blood mononuclear cells (PBMCs). These receptors all come from a woman under 30.

The chain uses TRBV6-6 and TRBJ1-1; a weak D match, TRBD1 (5 bases). In germline, CDR1 is MNHNY, CDR2 SVGAGI (reference sequence). This CDR3 has 14 amino acids. V lost 5 bases and J 4 bases, leaving 14 bases between the germline ends. Written as DNA, the CDR3 is TGTGCCAGCAGTCCCTCGGGGACTGGCACTGAAGCTTTCTTT. Translating it yields CASSPSGTGTEAFF.

This chain links TRBV2 with TRBJ1-3, with a weak D call TRBD1 (5 bases). V was shortened by 9 bases and J by 4 bases, with 16 bases between the two germline ends. Germline CDR1 is SNHLY and CDR2 is FYNNEI. The CDR3 runs 14 residues. The CDR3 reads CASVAEGPGNTIYF. CDR3 coding DNA: TGTGCCAGTGTCGCCGAGGGGCCCGGAAACACCATATATTTT.

J is TRBJ2-2 and V is TRBV5-4; D is undetermined. The germline V and J ends were trimmed by 4 bases and 5 bases, with 12 bases remaining between them. CDR1 is SGHNT and CDR2 is YYREEE in the germline V gene (reference sequence). There are 14 residues in the CDR3. In nucleotides, the CDR3 is TGTGCCAGCAGCCATCCTACACAGACCGGGGAGCTGTTTTTT. This translates into CASSHPTQTGELFF.

This clone was found once. The chain uses TRBV4-1 and TRBJ2-1; D may be TRBD1 or TRBD2 (5 bases each). Trimming pared 6 bases from V and 2 bases from J, leaving 14 bases between. Germline CDR1 and CDR2: MGHRA and YSYEKL. The CDR3 is 15 residues long. The CDR3 sequence: CASRIDSGPYNEQFF. CDR3 in DNA: TGCGCCAGCAGGATCGATTCGGGGCCCTACAATGAGCAGTTCTTC.

The chain combines TRBV15 with TRBJ2-2, with 8 bases identical to TRBD1. CDR3 length equals 14 residues. The junction had 7 bases not matched to a gene; V was cut back by 9 bases and J by 4 bases. Germline CDR1 is LNHNV and CDR2 is YYDKDF (reference sequence). Here the CDR3 DNA reads TGTGCCACAGCCCTAGGACAGGGCACCGGGGAGCTGTTTTTT. Translation gives CATALGQGTGELFF.

The V call is TRBV7-8, the J call TRBJ1-1; perhaps TRBD1 as D (6 bases). Between the trimmed V and J ends, which lost 5 bases and 4 bases, there was a span of 23 bases. The CDR3 is 17 residues long. CDR1 and CDR2 (germline): SGHVS, FQNEAQ. As DNA, the CDR3 is TGTGCCAGCAGCCCCAGAGAACTACAGGGATGGGGCACTGAAGCTTTCTTT. Translated: CASSPRELQGWGTEAFF.

The chain carries TRBV2 and TRBJ1-2; unclear D gene. The V gene lost 4 bases and the J gene lost 0 bases, with 6 bases spanning the gap. There are 13 residues in the CDR3. Germline V gene sequence: CDR1 SNHLY, CDR2 FYNNEI. This CDR3 is CASSGKTNYGYTF. The CDR3 region has the DNA TGTGCCAGCAGTGGTAAAACTAACTATGGCTACACCTTC.

The rearrangement joins TRBV7-9 to TRBJ1-4; 7 bases agree with TRBD1. The CDR3 totals 13 residues. The germline V gene has CDR1 SEHNR and CDR2 FQNEAQ (reference sequence). V was clipped by 6 bases and J by 5 bases; unmatched bases: 3. Here the CDR3 DNA reads TGTGCCAGCAGGGCAGGGGGGAATGAAAAACTGTTTTTT. The encoded protein is CASRAGGNEKLFF.

This chain uses TRBV27 with TRBJ2-3; D is ambiguous. V lost 5 bases to trimming and J lost 4 bases, with 10 bases between them. The CDR3 totals 13 residues. Looked up from germline, CDR1 is MNHEY and CDR2 is SMNVEV (reference sequence). CDR3 nucleotide sequence: TGTGCCAGCAGTATGTCCTCCCCAGATACGCAGTATTTT. Protein product: CASSMSSPDTQYF.

V gene TRBV7-8 combines with J gene TRBJ2-2; TRBD1 agrees at 8 bases. CDR3 length: 15 residues. J lost 3 bases, V lost 5 bases, and 5 bases had no gene match. Germline values: CDR1 SGHVS, CDR2 FQNEAQ. The CDR3 DNA reads as TGTGCCAGCAGCCTAGGGACAGGACACACCGGGGAGCTGTTTTTT. It is translated as CASSLGTGHTGELFF.

This clone was picked up one time. The rearrangement uses TRBV7-6 and TRBJ1-3; possible D gene TRBD1, 5 bases. CDR1 SGHVS and CDR2 FNYEAQ come from the germline V gene. V gave up 1 base and J gave up 7 bases, with 17 bases separating them. The CDR3 is 16 residues long. CDR3 DNA sequence: TGTGCCAGCAGCTTAGGGGGGACTCCAGCTCGGAACACCATATATTTT. This gives the protein CASSLGGTPARNTIYF.

The V gene is TRBV7-7, the J gene TRBJ2-5; possibly TRBD1 or TRBD2 for D (5 bases each). Germline V lookup: CDR1 SSHAT, CDR2 FNYEAQ (reference sequence). The CDR3 has 15 residues. The V gene lost 3 bases and the J gene lost 2 bases, with 13 bases spanning the gap. CDR3 sequence: CASSLNPWGQETQYF. The CDR3 nucleotides are TGTGCCAGCAGCTTGAATCCTTGGGGGCAAGAGACCCAGTACTTC.

This sequence joins TRBV27 and TRBJ1-4, with 11 bases matching TRBD1. Germline-derived CDR1 and CDR2 are MNHEY and SMNVEV (reference sequence). V dropped 6 bases and J dropped 11; count of bases not matched to a gene: 11. The length of the CDR3 is 15 residues. The CDR3 coding sequence is TGTGCCAGCAGGGATACCGGGACAGGGGGGGGGAAACTGTTTTTT. This encodes CASRDTGTGGGKLFF.

The chain uses TRBV9 and TRBJ2-1, with D perhaps assigned TRBD1 or TRBD2 (5 bases each). This CDR3 contains 14 residues. The ends were cut back, 3 bases at V and 6 bases at J, with 13 bases in the middle. Germline V gives CDR1 SGDLS, CDR2 YYNGEE. DNA for the CDR3: TGTGCCAGCAGCGCCTACCGGGGCCTCAATGAGCAGTTCTTC. Protein sequence: CASSAYRGLNEQFF.

This clone has a single count. This chain uses TRBV29-1 with TRBJ1-5, with D possibly TRBD1 on 5 matching bases. This CDR3 is 16 amino acids long. Per germline, CDR1 SQVTM and CDR2 ANQGSEA. The V end was cut by 3 bases, the J end by 3 bases, with 18 bases between. The CDR3 DNA reads as TGCAGCGTTGAGAAGGGGCCGGCGGGGATCAATCAGCCCCAGCATTTT. It translates to CSVEKGPAGINQPQHF.

J is TRBJ1-2 and V is TRBV7-9; 9 bases agree with TRBD1. Unmatched junction bases numbered 2, after V lost 5 bases and J lost 4 bases. The CDR3 has 13 residues. Germline values: CDR1 SEHNR, CDR2 FQNEAQ (reference sequence). The DNA of the CDR3 is TGTGCCAGCAGCCAGGGACAGGGCTATGGCTACACCTTC. This gives the protein CASSQGQGYGYTF.

The chain couples TRBV5-6 to TRBJ1-5, with 8 bases identical to TRBD1. CDR1 and CDR2 (germline): SGHDT, YYEEEE. The CDR3 loop spans 15 amino acids. Unmatched junction bases numbered 4, after V lost 3 bases and J lost 2 bases. The CDR3 reads CASSYTGQGNQPQHF. DNA of the CDR3: TGTGCCAGCAGCTATACGGGACAGGGCAATCAGCCCCAGCATTTT.

The V gene is TRBV5-1, the J gene TRBJ2-5; TRBD2 matches at 11 bases. Per germline, CDR1 SGHRS and CDR2 YFSETQ. The length of the CDR3 is 16 residues. V shed 5 bases, J shed 2 bases, and the junction held 8 bases outside the gene matches. The CDR3 DNA reads as TGCGCCAGCAGGCTAGCGGGGGGCGGTCCTCAAGAGACCCAGTACTTC. Its protein product is CASRLAGGGPQETQYF.

The chain uses TRBV2 and TRBJ1-4; D call uncertain. This CDR3 contains 14 residues. Germline lookup yields CDR1 SNHLY and CDR2 FYNNEI. V lost 6 bases, J lost 0 bases, and 8 bases lay in between. The CDR3 DNA follows: TGTGCCAGCAGGCAATCTGCAACTAATGAAAAACTGTTTTTT. This encodes CASRQSATNEKLFF.

The J gene is TRBJ2-5, the V gene TRBV7-8; D is possibly TRBD1 (5 bases). This CDR3 has 17 amino acids. Germline V gene sequence: CDR1 SGHVS, CDR2 FQNEAQ. The V gene lost 4 bases and the J gene lost 1 base, with 19 bases spanning the gap. This CDR3 reads CASSSVLGRESQETQYF. DNA for the CDR3: TGTGCCAGCAGCTCCGTACTGGGCAGGGAATCCCAAGAGACCCAGTACTTC.

V gene TRBV30 combines with J gene TRBJ1-4; no clear D. V lost 0 bases and J 0 bases, leaving 5 bases between the germline ends. This CDR3 contains 14 residues. Germline assignment: CDR1 GTSNPN and CDR2 SVGIG (reference sequence). Here the CDR3 reads CAWSVTATNEKLFF. The CDR3 DNA follows: TGTGCCTGGAGTGTGACTGCAACTAATGAAAAACTGTTTTTT.

J is TRBJ2-2 and V is TRBV9, with TRBD2 identical over 10 bases. The CDR3 contains 16 residues. Per the germline V gene, CDR1 is SGDLS and CDR2 is YYNGEE. V lost 4 bases and J lost 1; bases outside the gene matches: 4. The CDR3, as DNA: TGTGCCAGCAGCACCAGACTAGCGGGGAACACCGGGGAGCTGTTTTTT. Its translation: CASSTRLAGNTGELFF.

This clone has only one observation. The CDR3 loop is CASIETWDSPLHF. The CDR3 DNA reads as TGTGCCAGCATCGAGACCTGGGATTCACCCCTCCACTTT. The gene calls are TRBV2 and TRBJ1-6, with D uncertain. Between the trimmed V and J ends, which lost 7 bases and 8 bases, there was a span of 12 bases. Germline-derived CDR1 and CDR2 are SNHLY and FYNNEI. This CDR3 has 13 amino acids.

The chain employs TRBV19 and TRBJ2-5; 8 bases match TRBD2. V dropped 6 bases and J dropped 6; count of bases not matched to a gene: 9. This CDR3 is built from 14 residues. Germline V CDR1 and CDR2: LNHDA, SQIVND (reference sequence). The DNA of the CDR3 is TGTGCCAGTAGCGACCCGGGACTAGGAAAGACCCAGTACTTC. This sequence encodes CASSDPGLGKTQYF.

The genes are TRBV6-4 and TRBJ1-1; D is unclear. There are 13 residues in the CDR3. The V gene lost 3 bases and the J gene lost 1 base, with 6 bases spanning the gap. From germline, CDR1 is MRHNA and CDR2 SNTAGT. The CDR3 bases are TGTGCCAGCAGTGAAAGGGCGAACACTGAAGCTTTCTTT. Translated: CASSERANTEAFF.

This chain uses TRBV6-5 with TRBJ1-1; D is uncertain. Germline CDR1 is MNHEY and CDR2 is SVGAGI. This CDR3 comprises 14 residues. V was pared by 2 bases and J by 5 bases, with 12 bases between. The CDR3 nucleotides read TGTGCCAGCAGTTACGTATTGACGTCGACTGAAGCTTTCTTT. It yields the protein CASSYVLTSTEAFF.